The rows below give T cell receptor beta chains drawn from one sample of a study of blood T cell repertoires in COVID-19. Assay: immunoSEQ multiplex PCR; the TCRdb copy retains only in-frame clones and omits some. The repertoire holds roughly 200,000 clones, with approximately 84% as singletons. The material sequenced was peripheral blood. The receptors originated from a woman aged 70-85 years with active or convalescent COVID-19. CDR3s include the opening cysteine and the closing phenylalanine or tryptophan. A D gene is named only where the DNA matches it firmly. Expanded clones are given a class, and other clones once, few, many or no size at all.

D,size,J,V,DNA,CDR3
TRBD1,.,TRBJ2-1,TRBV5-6,TGTGCCAGCAGCTTGGTGGGACAGGGGAAGCACGGGTTCTTC,CASSLVGQGKHGFF
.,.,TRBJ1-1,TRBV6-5,TGTGCCAGCAGTAGACTGGGAGGGAACACTGAAGCTTTCTTT,CASSRLGGNTEAFF
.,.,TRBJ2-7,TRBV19,TGTGCCAGTAGTCCCCGCACCCCGAACAGGGACGTACGTATCTACGAGCAGTACTTC,CASSPRTPNRDVRIYEQYF
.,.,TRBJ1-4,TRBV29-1,TGCAGCGTTGAGCCGCCCGAGAGTGAAAAACTGTTTTTT,CSVEPPESEKLFF
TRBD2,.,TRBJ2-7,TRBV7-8,TGTGCCAGCAGCTTAGATGGGGAGGGCTACGAGCAGTACTTC,CASSLDGEGYEQYF
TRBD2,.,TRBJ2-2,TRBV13,TGTGCCAGCAGCTTAGCCGGGAGGTTCACCGGGGAGCTGTTTTTT,CASSLAGRFTGELFF
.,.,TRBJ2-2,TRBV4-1,TGCGCCAGCAGCCAAAATAGCGCCGGGGAGCTGTTTTTT,CASSQNSAGELFF
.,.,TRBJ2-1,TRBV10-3,TGTGCCATCAGTGAGGAGGAAAGTTCCACTGAGCAGTTCTTC,CAISEEESSTEQFF
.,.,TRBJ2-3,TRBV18,TGTGCCAGCCGGACTAACCAAAACACAGATACGCAGTATTTT,CASRTNQNTDTQYF
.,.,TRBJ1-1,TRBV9,TGTGCCAGCAGCGAACTACCTCCCAGAGCACCTGAAGCTTTCTTT,CASSELPPRAPEAFF
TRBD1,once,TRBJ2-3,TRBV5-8,TGTGCCAGCAGCTCGCAGACAGGGGGCGCCGGAGCGGATACGCAGTATTTT,CASSSQTGGAGADTQYF
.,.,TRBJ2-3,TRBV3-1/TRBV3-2,TGTGCCAGCAGCCAAGAATGGAGGAGCCTAGGAGATACGCAGTATTTT,CASSQEWRSLGDTQYF
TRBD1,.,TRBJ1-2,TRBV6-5,TGTGCCAGCAGCGGACAGGGAGTAGGCTACACCTTC,CASSGQGVGYTF
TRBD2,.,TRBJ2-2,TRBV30,TGTGCCTGGAGTGTAATAGCGGGAGGGACCGGGGAGCTGTTTTTT,CAWSVIAGGTGELFF
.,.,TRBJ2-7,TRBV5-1,TGCGCCAGCAGCCTTCGACTAGATGGGGGCGAGCAGTACTTC,CASSLRLDGGEQYF
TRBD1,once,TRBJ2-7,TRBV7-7,TGTGCCAGCAGCCCAAGCCGGACAGGGCGGGACTCCTACGAGCAGTACTTC,CASSPSRTGRDSYEQYF
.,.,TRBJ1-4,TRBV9,TGTGCCAGCAGCAGTCCAGTGGGGGGTGCAACTAATGAAAAACTGTTTTTT,CASSSPVGGATNEKLFF
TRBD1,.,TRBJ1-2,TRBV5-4,TGTGCCAGCAGCCGCGGACAGGGGGATATCTATGGCTACACCTTC,CASSRGQGDIYGYTF
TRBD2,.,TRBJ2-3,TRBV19,TGTGCCAGTAGCCTAGGCTCCGGGACTAGCACGCAGTATTTT,CASSLGSGTSTQYF
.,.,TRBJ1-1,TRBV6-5,TGTGCCAGTGGAGAAGGGCAGGGAAGAACTGAAGCTTTCTTT,CASGEGQGRTEAFF
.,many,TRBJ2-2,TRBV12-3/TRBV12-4,TGTGCCAGCACCCTAGTAACCGGGGAGCTGTTTTTT,CASTLVTGELFF
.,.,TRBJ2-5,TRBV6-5,TGTGCCAGCAGTTACTCCTGGGGCGAAGAGACCCAGTACTTC,CASSYSWGEETQYF
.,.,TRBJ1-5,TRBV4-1,TGCGCCAGCAGCCTGGACAGAGGGCTATCGCCCCAGCATTTT,CASSLDRGLSPQHF
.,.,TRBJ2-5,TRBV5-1,TGCGCCAGCAGCTTGACACCTCCCCAAGAGACCCAGTACTTC,CASSLTPPQETQYF
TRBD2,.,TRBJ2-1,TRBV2,TGTGCCAGCAGTCGAGCGGGAAGCTCCTACAATGAGCAGTTCTTC,CASSRAGSSYNEQFF
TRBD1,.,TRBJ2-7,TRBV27,TGTGCCAGCAGTGGGACAGGGAGACCCTACGAGCAGTACTTC,CASSGTGRPYEQYF
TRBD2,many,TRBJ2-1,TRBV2,TGTGCCAGCAGTGAACGACTAGCGGGAAGCTACAATGAGCAGTTCTTC,CASSERLAGSYNEQFF
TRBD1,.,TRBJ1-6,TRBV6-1,TGTGCCAGCAGTGAAGCCCCATCGACAGGGTTCAATTCACCCCTCCACTTT,CASSEAPSTGFNSPLHF
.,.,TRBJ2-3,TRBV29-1,TGCAGCGTTGAGGGGGGCCCGGGACAGACCACAGATACGCAGTATTTT,CSVEGGPGQTTDTQYF
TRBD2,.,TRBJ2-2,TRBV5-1,TGCGCCAGCAGCCCCTTAGCGGGAGAGCCGAACACCGGGGAGCTGTTTTTT,CASSPLAGEPNTGELFF
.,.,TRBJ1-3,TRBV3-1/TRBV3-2,TGTGCCAGCAGCCAACAGGTCTCTGGAAACACCATATATTTT,CASSQQVSGNTIYF
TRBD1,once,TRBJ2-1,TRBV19,TGTGCCAGTACCGATCCAGGGACAGGGGATATGTCTGAGCAGTTCTTC,CASTDPGTGDMSEQFF
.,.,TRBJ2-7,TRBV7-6,TGTGCCAGCAGCCCACGGGGTCCCATCCCCTACGAGCAGTACTTC,CASSPRGPIPYEQYF
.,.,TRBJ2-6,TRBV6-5,TGTGCCAGCAGTTTGGTACCCCGGGCTGGGGCCAACGTCCTGACTTTC,CASSLVPRAGANVLTF
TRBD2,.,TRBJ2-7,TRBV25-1,TGTGCCAGCGGCGGGACTAGCGGACCCTACGAGCAGTACTTC,CASGGTSGPYEQYF
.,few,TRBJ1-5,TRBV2,TGTGCCAGCAGCCGTCTCGTTACGGGCAATCAGCCCCAGCATTTT,CASSRLVTGNQPQHF
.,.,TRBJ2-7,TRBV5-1,TGCGCCAGCAGCTTGGGGAGGACAGAGTCAGAGCAGTACTTC,CASSLGRTESEQYF
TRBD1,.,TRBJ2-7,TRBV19,TGTGCCAGTAGTGACCACAGGGGGAACGAGCAGTACTTC,CASSDHRGNEQYF
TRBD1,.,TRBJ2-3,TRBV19,TGTGCCAGTAGTTGGGGACAGGGAGATGGCACAGATACGCAGTATTTT,CASSWGQGDGTDTQYF
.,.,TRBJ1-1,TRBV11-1,TGTGCCAGCAGCTCCGGGGTGAACACTGAAGCTTTCTTT,CASSSGVNTEAFF
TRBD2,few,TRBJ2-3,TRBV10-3,TGTGCCATCAGTTTAGCGGGGAGCACAGATACGCAGTATTTT,CAISLAGSTDTQYF
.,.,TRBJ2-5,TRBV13,TGTGCCAGCAGCCAGTGGGGGGGCACGGAGACCCAGTACTTC,CASSQWGGTETQYF
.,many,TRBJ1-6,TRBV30,TGTGCCTTGACAGAATATAATTCACCCCTCCACTTT,CALTEYNSPLHF
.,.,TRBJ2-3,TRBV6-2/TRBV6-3,TGTGCCAGCAGTTTGACTAGCACAGATACGCAGTATTTT,CASSLTSTDTQYF
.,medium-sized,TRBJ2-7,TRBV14,TGTGCCAGCAGCCAAGACAGGGCCGAGCAGTACTTC,CASSQDRAEQYF
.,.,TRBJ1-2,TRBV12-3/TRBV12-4,TGTGCCAGCAGGGAGCAGAACAACTATGGCTACACCTTC,CASREQNNYGYTF